Following are 17 T cell receptor beta chains from one sample sequenced in a study of blood T cell repertoires in COVID-19. Profiled with immunoSEQ multiplex PCR; TCRdb holds only in-frame clones, not every one. Of roughly 230,000 clones in the sample, about 87% were seen once. The specimen sequenced was peripheral blood. The source of these receptors is a man in his 70s with acute or convalescent COVID-19.

This chain joins TRBV10-1 and TRBJ2-1; TRBD2 aligns across 10 bases. Per germline, CDR1 WNHNN and CDR2 SYGVQD (reference sequence). V was clipped by 4 bases and J by 1 base; unmatched bases: 4. The CDR3 spans 16 residues. The CDR3 DNA reads TGCGCCAGCAGTGCGCTAGCGGGAGATTCCTACAATGAGCAGTTCTTC. It encodes CASSALAGDSYNEQFF.

The chain has TRBV21-1 and TRBJ1-2; TRBD1, the table's D call, was not compared with the DNA. TRBV21-1 is shown as a pseudogene. The CDR3 totals 14 residues. The CDR3 loop reads CASSKSRQLNGYTF. The CDR3 region has the DNA TGTGCCAGCAGCAAAAGCCGACAGCTTAATGGCTACACCTTC.

For the CDR3, the DNA is TGTGCCAGCAGACCCCGCGGGGAAAACAATCAGCCCCAGCATTTT. This encodes CASRPRGENNQPQHF. This chain joins TRBV6-5 and TRBJ1-5; no clear D. The V gene's germline CDR1 is MNHEY and CDR2 SVGAGI. The CDR3 consists of 15 residues. The V end lost 6 bases, the J end lost 3 bases, and 15 bases lay between the germline ends.

The chain carries TRBV2 and TRBJ1-6; tentative D call: TRBD1 (6 bases). Between the trimmed V and J ends, which lost 9 bases and 6 bases, there was a span of 12 bases. This CDR3 is built from 13 residues. Per germline, CDR1 SNHLY and CDR2 FYNNEI. CDR3 loop: CASRDNSNSPLHF. CDR3 DNA: TGTGCCAGTCGGGACAACTCTAATTCACCCCTCCACTTT. The whole variable domain, filled in from reference TRBV2 and TRBJ1-6, reads EPEVTQTPSHQVTQMGQEVILRCVPISNHLYFYWYRQILGQKVEFLVSFYNNEISEKSEIFDDQFSVERPDGSNFTLKIRSTKLEDSAMYFCASRDNSNSPLHFGNGTRLTVT.

V gene TRBV18 combines with J gene TRBJ1-5; weak D call: TRBD1 (5 bases). The germline V gene encodes CDR1 KGHSH and CDR2 LQKENI. Deletions cut 4 bases from V and 1 base from J, with 14 bases between. The CDR3 runs 16 residues. Here the CDR3 DNA reads TGTGCCAGCTCACAACTGGGGCAGGGCAGCAATCAGCCCCAGCATTTT. Its protein is CASSQLGQGSNQPQHF.

The CDR3 coding sequence is TGTGCCAGCAGCCAAGGCGGACAGGTGAATTCACCCCTCCACTTT. This gives the protein CASSQGGQVNSPLHF. J is TRBJ1-6 and V is TRBV4-2; 7 bases agree with TRBD1. Trimming at V came to 1 base and at J to 7 bases, leaving 4 bases not matched to a gene. CDR3 length equals 15 residues. Germline CDR1 LGHNA, CDR2 YNFKEQ.

The chain combines TRBV29-1 with TRBJ2-7; 7 positions agree with TRBD1. V dropped 6 bases and J dropped 5; count of bases not matched to a gene: 13. The CDR3 totals 14 residues. Germline V CDR1 and CDR2: SQVTM, ANQGSEA. CDR3 amino acids: CSVRNRGVEDEQYF. The CDR3 DNA is TGCAGCGTGCGGAACAGGGGTGTAGAGGACGAGCAGTACTTC.

This CDR3 reads CASRAADNSPLHF. CDR3 bases: TGCGCCAGCAGGGCGGCAGATAATTCACCCCTCCACTTT. This sequence joins TRBV5-1 and TRBJ1-6, with D uncertain. The V end lost 5 bases, the J end lost 5 bases, and 8 bases lay between the germline ends. The CDR3 covers 13 residues. Germline V gene sequence: CDR1 SGHRS, CDR2 YFSETQ.

J is TRBJ2-1 and V is TRBV5-1, with D unresolved. CDR1 and CDR2 from the germline V gene are SGHRS and YFSETQ. This CDR3 region has 14 residues. V was cut by 8 bases and J by 4 bases, with 16 bases left in between. DNA for the CDR3: TGCGCCAGTTCGCCGTTAGGCGGTTACAATGAGCAGTTCTTC. It codes for CASSPLGGYNEQFF.

The chain recombines TRBV9 with TRBJ2-1; D gene uncertain. Between the trimmed V and J ends, which lost 4 bases and 4 bases, there was a span of 6 bases. This CDR3 has 12 amino acids. CDR1 and CDR2 from the germline V gene are SGDLS and YYNGEE. CDR3 DNA: TGTGCCAGCAGCTCAGGTTACAATGAGCAGTTCTTC. Translated, it gives CASSSGYNEQFF.

V and J are TRBV5-5 and TRBJ2-7, with D perhaps matching TRBD1 (5 bases). The CDR3 runs to 13 residues. Trimming removed 1 base from V and 1 base from J, with 6 bases in between. CDR1 and CDR2 from the germline V gene are SGHKS and YYEKEE (reference sequence). CDR3 DNA sequence: TGTGCCAGCAGCTTGCAGGGTTCCTACGAGCAGTACTTC. Translated, it gives CASSLQGSYEQYF.

The chain combines TRBV7-2 with TRBJ1-2; 11 nucleotides match TRBD1. Germline lookup yields CDR1 SGHTA and CDR2 FQGNSA. The V and J ends lost 4 bases and 2 bases, in that order; junction bases with no gene match: 9. This CDR3 is built from 17 residues. In DNA, the CDR3 is TGTGCCAGCAGCTCCGGGACAGGGGGGAGTATCAACTATGGCTACACCTTC. Its translation is CASSSGTGGSINYGYTF.

The rearrangement joins TRBV5-5 to TRBJ2-2; D is possibly TRBD2 (5 bases). Per germline, CDR1 SGHKS and CDR2 YYEKEE (reference sequence). The CDR3 length is 13 residues. Trimming took off 7 bases at V and 3 bases at J, with 10 bases between the two ends. The CDR3 DNA is TGTGCCAGCCGGGAAAGCTACACCGGGGAGCTGTTTTTT. Protein product: CASRESYTGELFF. Drawing the rest from reference TRBV5-5 and TRBJ2-2, the complete variable domain is DAGVTQSPTHLIKTRGQQVTLRCSPISGHKSVSWYQQVLGQGPQFIFQYYEKEERGRGNFPDRFSARQFPNYSSELNVNALLLGDSALYLCASRESYTGELFFGEGSRLTVL.

The chain combines TRBV7-2 with TRBJ2-7; 11 bases line up with TRBD2. This CDR3 region has 16 residues. Germline loops: CDR1 SGHTA, CDR2 FQGNSA. J was trimmed by 3 bases and V by 0 bases; bases with no gene match: 4. The DNA for the CDR3 is TGTGCCAGCAGCTTAGCCGCCGGACTAGCGGGCTACGAGCAGTACTTC. Translated, it gives CASSLAAGLAGYEQYF. The full variable domain, rest sourced from reference TRBV7-2 and TRBJ2-7, is GAGVSQSPSNKVTEKGKDVELRCDPISGHTALYWYRQSLGQGLEFLIYFQGNSAPDKSGLPSDRFSAERTGGSVSTLTIQRTQQEDSAVYLCASSLAAGLAGYEQYFGPGTRLTVT.

The CDR3: CATSEGGRVNEQFF. The DNA for the CDR3 is TGTGCCACCAGTGAGGGCGGGAGGGTCAATGAGCAGTTCTTC. V is TRBV24-1 and J is TRBJ2-1, with TRBD2 matching 9 bases. V shed 4 bases, J shed 6 bases, and the junction held 3 bases outside the gene matches. CDR1 is KGHDR and CDR2 is SFDVKD in the germline V gene. This CDR3 has 14 amino acids.

This clone showed up just once. The V and J genes are TRBV7-9 and TRBJ1-4; D not resolved. Trimming took off 5 bases at V and 3 bases at J, with 13 bases between the two ends. From germline, CDR1 is SEHNR and CDR2 FQNEAQ (reference sequence). This CDR3 contains 15 residues. The CDR3 DNA follows: TGTGCCAGCAGCCCCGGGATGTCGGCTAATGAAAAACTGTTTTTT. Translation: CASSPGMSANEKLFF.

This clone was seen at least ten times. CDR3 sequence: CASSKRTVFQPQHF. The CDR3, as DNA: TGTGCCAGTAGTAAACGGACAGTCTTTCAGCCCCAGCATTTT. The chain has TRBV19 and TRBJ1-5, with D tentatively TRBD1 (6 bases). Per the germline V gene, CDR1 is LNHDA and CDR2 is SQIVND (reference sequence). This CDR3 region has 14 residues. Trimming shortened V by 4 bases and J by 6 bases, and 13 bases separated the two germline ends.